Listed below are T cell receptor beta chains from one sample, sequenced in a study of blood T cell repertoires in COVID-19. Data came from immunoSEQ multiplex PCR; TCRdb stores just in-frame clones and leaves some out. The sample carries roughly 68,000 clones, approximately 88% recorded once. The sample consisted of peripheral blood. The receptors stem from a woman aged 55-69 years with COVID-19, enrolled during active disease. Both conserved end residues are part of each CDR3. A D gene is named only where the DNA matches it firmly. Size is stated for part of the rows, as once, few or many counts, or as a class when the clone is expanded.

CASSPQLERNQPQHF,TGTGCCAGCAGCCCCCAGTTGGAGCGCAATCAGCCCCAGCATTTT,TRBV2,-,TRBJ1-5,-
CASDRGQGYGYTF,TGTGCCAGCGATCGGGGACAGGGCTATGGCTACACCTTC,TRBV28,TRBD1,TRBJ1-2,-
CASSPKGQPSGEQFF,TGTGCCAGCTCACCAAAGGGACAGCCCTCCGGTGAGCAGTTCTTC,TRBV18,TRBD1,TRBJ2-1,once
CASSLRRQIPEAFF,TGTGCCAGCAGCTTACGGCGACAGATTCCTGAAGCTTTCTTT,TRBV7-2,-,TRBJ1-1,-
CASSLTAGSGANVLTF,TGTGCCAGCAGCCTTACGGCGGGCTCTGGGGCCAACGTCCTGACTTTC,TRBV6-4,-,TRBJ2-6,-
CASSPEGDGYTF,TGTGCCAGCAGCCCAGAGGGGGACGGCTACACCTTC,TRBV11-1,-,TRBJ1-2,-
CASSLGGDEQFF,TGTGCCAGCAGTTTAGGCGGGGATGAGCAGTTCTTC,TRBV27,-,TRBJ2-1,-
CASSQDPSGVDTQYF,TGCGCCAGCAGCCAAGATCCTTCAGGGGTAGATACGCAGTATTTT,TRBV4-3,-,TRBJ2-3,-
CATSDSGTRAFF,TGTGCCACCAGTGATTCTGGGACTCGAGCTTTCTTT,TRBV24-1,-,TRBJ1-1,-
CASSFTGRGTQYF,TGTGCCAGCAGCTTTACAGGGCGGGGGACGCAGTATTTT,TRBV7-2,-,TRBJ2-3,-
CASSGLGNYGYTF,TGTGCCAGCAGCGGACTGGGGAACTATGGCTACACCTTC,TRBV2,-,TRBJ1-2,-
CASSPPGAGMNTEAFF,TGTGCCAGCTCACCACCAGGGGCAGGGATGAACACTGAAGCTTTCTTT,TRBV18,-,TRBJ1-1,once
CASSLGQGRGYTF,TGTGCCAGCAGCCTTGGACAGGGTCGAGGCTACACCTTC,TRBV6-2/TRBV6-3,TRBD1,TRBJ1-2,-
CASRERGGSSYEQYF,TGTGCCAGCAGGGAGCGAGGGGGAAGCTCCTACGAGCAGTACTTC,TRBV2,-,TRBJ2-7,once
CASSGGDSYQPQHF,TGTGCCAGCAGTGGTGGGGACAGCTATCAGCCCCAGCATTTT,TRBV2,TRBD1,TRBJ1-5,-
CASSSRYNSPLHF,TGTGCCAGCAGCTCTCGCTATAATTCACCCCTCCACTTT,TRBV5-6,-,TRBJ1-6,-
CASSANRVGANTDTQYF,TGTGCCAGTAGTGCCAACAGGGTGGGAGCGAACACAGATACGCAGTATTTT,TRBV19,-,TRBJ2-3,-
CASSLGGAPIGSPLHF,TGTGCCAGCAGCTTGGGGGGGGCGCCTATAGGATCACCCCTCCACTTT,TRBV7-9,-,TRBJ1-6,-
CASSHRRPQKLFF,TGTGCCAGCAGTCATCGGAGGCCGCAAAAACTGTTTTTT,TRBV12-3/TRBV12-4,-,TRBJ1-4,-
CASSTHTGELFF,TGTGCCAGCTCTACGCACACCGGGGAGCTGTTTTTT,TRBV6-5,-,TRBJ2-2,-
CASSLTVNTEAFF,TGTGCCAGCAGTTTAACGGTTAACACTGAAGCTTTCTTT,TRBV28,-,TRBJ1-1,-
CAIEGAGSGDEQFF,TGTGCCATCGAGGGGGCGGGGAGCGGAGATGAGCAGTTCTTC,TRBV10-3,-,TRBJ2-1,-